These 22 T cell receptor beta chains were sequenced from one sample in a study of blood T cell repertoires in COVID-19. The protocol was immunoSEQ multiplex PCR, while the TCRdb copy is restricted to in-frame clones and leaves out a portion. The sample contains 90,000 to 120,000 clones, 80% to 90% of which appear only once. Source material: PBMCs or T cells enriched from blood (not recorded which). These receptors were obtained from a woman in her forties or fifties who had recovered from COVID-19.

In this sample, this clone turned up once. The V gene is TRBV30, the J gene TRBJ2-3; 7 nucleotides match TRBD2. V dropped 7 bases and J dropped 5; count of bases not matched to a gene: 9. Germline CDR1 reads GTSNPN; CDR2 reads SVGIG (reference sequence). This CDR3 is 13 amino acids long. Here the CDR3 reads CASREAGVDTQYF. The DNA of the CDR3 is TGTGCCTCCCGGGAGGCGGGAGTAGATACGCAGTATTTT.

J is TRBJ1-1 and V is TRBV3-1 (or the pseudogene TRBV3-2); D ambiguous. Germline V lookup: CDR1 LGHDT, CDR2 YNNKEL (reference sequence). The CDR3 sequence is 13 residues long. V was trimmed by 2 bases and J by 6 bases, leaving 10 bases between them. The DNA of the CDR3 is TGTGCCAGCAGCCAAAAAGACGGGGCTGAAGCTTTCTTT. This codes for CASSQKDGAEAFF.

The gene calls are TRBV28 and TRBJ2-7, with 10 positions matching TRBD1. CDR1 and CDR2 (germline): MDHEN, SYDVKM. This CDR3 has 15 amino acids. The trim removed 5 bases at V and 3 bases at J, leaving 7 bases unmatched. The CDR3 region has the DNA TGTGCCAGCAGTATCGGGACAGGGGTGGTCTACGAGCAGTACTTC. This codes for CASSIGTGVVYEQYF.

The J gene is TRBJ1-5, the V gene TRBV9; D is unresolved. Germline V gene sequence: CDR1 SGDLS, CDR2 YYNGEE. The CDR3 has 15 amino acids. Between the trimmed V and J ends, which lost 0 bases and 0 bases, there was a span of 7 bases. In nucleotides, the CDR3 is TGTGCCAGCAGCGTAGACAGCCATAGCAATCAGCCCCAGCATTTT. It codes for CASSVDSHSNQPQHF.

This clone was recorded a few times. J is TRBJ1-3 and V is TRBV5-1; D remains ambiguous. The V gene lost 0 bases and the J gene lost 0 bases, with 10 bases spanning the gap. Germline-derived CDR1 and CDR2 are SGHRS and YFSETQ. The CDR3 extends over 16 amino acids. As DNA, the CDR3 is TGCGCCAGCAGCTTGGATACGGTGGTCTCTGGAAACACCATATATTTT. Protein product: CASSLDTVVSGNTIYF.

This chain joins TRBV6-4 and TRBJ2-3; 11 bases agree with TRBD2. The CDR3 loop spans 15 amino acids. Looked up from germline, CDR1 is MRHNA and CDR2 is SNTAGT. Trimming took 3 bases from V and 2 from J; bases not matched to a gene: 1. This chain's CDR3 is CASSEGLADTDTQYF. Here the CDR3 DNA reads TGTGCCAGCAGTGAGGGACTAGCGGACACAGATACGCAGTATTTT.

This clone is a singleton in its sample. This sequence joins TRBV28 and TRBJ1-2; 7 nucleotides align to TRBD1. Per the germline V gene, CDR1 is MDHEN and CDR2 is SYDVKM. This CDR3 has 15 residues. Trimming cost V 3 bases and J 4 bases; bases outside gene matches: 8. Here the CDR3 DNA reads TGTGCCAGCAGTTTGACGCTCGGGACAGTCTATGGCTACACCTTC. It encodes CASSLTLGTVYGYTF.

The V gene is TRBV6-5, the J gene TRBJ1-1; TRBD1 agrees at 7 bases. V gave up 6 bases and J gave up 1 base; unmatched junction bases: 5. Looked up from germline, CDR1 is MNHEY and CDR2 is SVGAGI. The CDR3 is made up of 14 amino acids. The CDR3 DNA reads TGTGCCAGCAGATACAGGGGTCAGAACACTGAAGCTTTCTTT. Protein sequence: CASRYRGQNTEAFF.

This clone showed up just once. The conserved phenylalanine or tryptophan normally closing the CDR3 is absent here, so this likely arose from a read error. It is unclear where the CDR3 begins or ends on the DNA, so no DNA is shown, and the CDR3 is as TCRdb lists it. This chain uses TRBV28 with TRBJ1-2; the table's D call TRBD1 went unverified against the DNA. Germline CDR1 is MDHEN and CDR2 is SYDVKM. With termini counted, the CDR3 has 12 amino acids. CDR3 in amino acids: CASSFIGGQVRS.

This clone was counted a single time. The J gene is TRBJ2-7, the V gene TRBV3-1 (or the pseudogene TRBV3-2), with TRBD1 as a possible D gene (6 bases). This CDR3 spans 12 amino acids. Trimming cost V 3 bases and J 4 bases, with 7 bases left between them. Germline lookup yields CDR1 LGHDT and CDR2 YNNKEL (reference sequence). This CDR3 reads CASSHRGYEQYF. Written as DNA, the CDR3 is TGTGCCAGCAGCCACAGGGGATACGAGCAGTACTTC.

This clone was observed once. This rearrangement joins TRBV7-9 to TRBJ2-5; D possibly corresponds to TRBD2 (6 bases). The CDR3 length is 15 residues. V lost 7 bases and J lost 3, with 18 bases in between. Germline V CDR1 and CDR2: SEHNR, FQNEAQ (reference sequence). The CDR3 DNA reads TGTGCCAGCAAGTCCAGGACGGCGGGGAAAGAGACCCAGTACTTC. This gives the protein CASKSRTAGKETQYF. Based on the CDR3 plus reference TRBV7-9 and TRBJ2-5, the full variable domain is DTGVSQNPRHKITKRGQNVTFRCDPISEHNRLYWYRQTLGQGPEFLTYFQNEAQLEKSRLLSDRFSAERPKGSFSTLEIQRTEQGDSAMYLCASKSRTAGKETQYFGPGTRLLVL.

J is TRBJ1-2 and V is TRBV7-9, with D possibly TRBD1 on 5 matching bases. The CDR3 spans 14 residues. Trimming took 2 bases from V and 10 from J, leaving 17 bases between them. Germline CDR1 is SEHNR and CDR2 is FQNEAQ (reference sequence). CDR3 nucleotide sequence: TGTGCCAGCAGCTTAAGCGAAGTCCAGGGTTTCTACACCTTC. It codes for CASSLSEVQGFYTF.

The rearrangement uses TRBV7-6 and TRBJ2-1; a possible D gene is TRBD2 (7 bases). Looked up from germline, CDR1 is SGHVS and CDR2 is FNYEAQ. This CDR3 spans 13 amino acids. Trimming left V 1 base short and J 9 bases short, with 10 bases between. The CDR3, as DNA: TGTGCCAGCAGCTTAGAAGGGGGGGCTGAGCAGTTCTTC. Its protein product is CASSLEGGAEQFF.

The V call is TRBV7-8, the J call TRBJ2-7; 11 nucleotides agree with TRBD2. With 1 base clipped from V and 0 bases from J, the junction kept 8 bases outside the gene matches. This CDR3 has 18 amino acids. The germline V gene has CDR1 SGHVS and CDR2 FQNEAQ. DNA of the CDR3: TGTGCCAGCAGCTTAGGTAGGGCTAGCGGGAGGAACTCCTACGAGCAGTACTTC. This translates into CASSLGRASGRNSYEQYF.

The chain recombines TRBV3-1 (or the pseudogene TRBV3-2) with TRBJ1-2; 11 bases agree with TRBD1. Germline CDR1 LGHDT, CDR2 YNNKEL (reference sequence). The CDR3 runs to 16 residues. V lost 1 base to trimming and J lost 0 bases; unmatched junction nucleotides: 1. This chain's CDR3 is CASSQGTGGTNYGYTF. CDR3 bases: TGTGCCAGCAGCCAAGGGACAGGGGGCACTAACTATGGCTACACCTTC.

The V gene is TRBV29-1, the J gene TRBJ1-2, with 7 bases lining up with TRBD1. The CDR3 runs to 17 residues. The V gene's germline CDR1 is SQVTM and CDR2 ANQGSEA. The ends lost 0 bases at V and 0 bases at J; junction bases unmatched: 10. The CDR3 is CSVEDRDSFSSNYGYTF. For the CDR3, the DNA is TGCAGCGTTGAAGACCGGGACAGCTTTTCCTCTAACTATGGCTACACCTTC.

The CDR3 loop is CASSFYQKETQYF. The CDR3 DNA is TGCGCCAGCAGCTTTTACCAGAAGGAGACCCAGTACTTC. This chain links TRBV5-1 with TRBJ2-5; D call uncertain. The CDR3 is 13 residues long. Deletions cut 2 bases from V and 5 bases from J, with 10 bases between. From germline, CDR1 is SGHRS and CDR2 YFSETQ. Full variable domain (missing parts from reference TRBV5-1 and TRBJ2-5): KAGVTQTPRYLIKTRGQQVTLSCSPISGHRSVSWYQQTPGQGLQFLFEYFSETQRNKGNFPGRFSGRQFSNSRSEMNVSTLELGDSALYLCASSFYQKETQYFGPGTRLLVL.

The rearrangement links TRBV2 to TRBJ1-6; tentative D call: TRBD1 (6 bases). Germline-derived CDR1 and CDR2 are SNHLY and FYNNEI. The CDR3 consists of 14 residues. V was cut by 11 bases and J by 8 bases, with 19 bases left in between. The CDR3 here is CASTKGDLHSPLHF. Written as DNA, the CDR3 is TGTGCCTCCACCAAGGGGGACCTACATTCACCCCTCCACTTT.

This clone has ten or more counts. The chain links TRBV7-3 to TRBJ1-1, with a weak D call TRBD1 (6 bases). The CDR3 is made up of 14 amino acids. Looked up from germline, CDR1 is SGHTA and CDR2 is FQGTGA. Trimming shortened V by 5 bases and J by 0 bases, and 10 bases separated the two germline ends. CDR3: CASSPGHLNTEAFF. The CDR3 DNA follows: TGTGCCAGCAGCCCGGGACACCTGAACACTGAAGCTTTCTTT.

The V call is TRBV12-5, the J call TRBJ1-4; the match to TRBD1 covers 9 bases. The CDR3 totals 14 residues. Germline lookup yields CDR1 LGHNT and CDR2 FRNRAP. V lost 2 bases and J lost 12; bases outside the gene matches: 7. CDR3 sequence: CASGLYRDRAELFF. The DNA for the CDR3 is TGTGCTAGTGGTTTGTACCGGGACAGGGCAGAACTGTTTTTT.

This clone came up once. This sequence joins TRBV5-1 and TRBJ2-3, with 7 bases lining up with TRBD2. Germline loops: CDR1 SGHRS, CDR2 YFSETQ. The CDR3 runs 16 residues. J lost 2 bases, V lost 5 bases, and 11 bases had no gene match. The CDR3 DNA reads TGCGCCAGCAGGGACGGGGCTAGCGGCGACACAGATACGCAGTATTTT. Its protein product is CASRDGASGDTDTQYF.

The chain is built from TRBV6-5 and TRBJ1-1; the D is unclear. The CDR3 is 13 residues long. Germline lookup yields CDR1 MNHEY and CDR2 SVGAGI. Deletions cut 7 bases from V and 6 bases from J, with 15 bases between. CDR3 loop: CASKPTGGSEAFF. The DNA for the CDR3 is TGTGCCAGCAAACCAACGGGTGGGTCTGAAGCTTTCTTT.